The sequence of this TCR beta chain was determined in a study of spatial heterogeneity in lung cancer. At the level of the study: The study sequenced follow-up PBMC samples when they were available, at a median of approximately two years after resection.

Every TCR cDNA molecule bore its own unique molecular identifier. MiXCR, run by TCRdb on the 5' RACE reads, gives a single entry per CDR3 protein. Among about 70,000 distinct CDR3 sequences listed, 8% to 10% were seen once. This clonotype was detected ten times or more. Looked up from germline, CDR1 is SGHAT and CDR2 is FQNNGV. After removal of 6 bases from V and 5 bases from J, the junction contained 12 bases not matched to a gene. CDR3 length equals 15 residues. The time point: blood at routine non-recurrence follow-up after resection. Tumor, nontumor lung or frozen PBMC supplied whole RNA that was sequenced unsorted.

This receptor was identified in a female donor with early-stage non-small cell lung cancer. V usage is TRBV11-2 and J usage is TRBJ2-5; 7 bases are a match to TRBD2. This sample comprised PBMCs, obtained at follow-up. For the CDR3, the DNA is TGTGCCAGCAGTTTCTCTAGCGGCGACGGGGAGACCCAGTACTTC. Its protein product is CASSFSSGDGETQYF.